This T cell receptor (beta chain) originates from a study of human T cells and chemical hapten exposure (dated by TCRdb to 2020 to 2022). As for the study more broadly: For sensitization, 2% DPC in acetone was applied to an approximately 2 cm by approximately 2 cm area of upper inner arm skin. Weekly therapeutic DPC doses were additionally applied to the scalp of patients throughout the roughly 23-week study period. Patch testing was done on the upper back using Finn chambers containing 0.01% DPC, and results were scored after 6 days according to International Contact Dermatitis Research Group standards. The mostly female patient cohort included alopecia areata with under or over 50% scalp involvement, alopecia totalis and alopecia universalis. The libraries were sequenced as a pool, and the TCR yield per sample differed mostly because of small variations in library volumes within the pool. In alopecia patients, the study followed how the peripheral blood TCR repertoire changed in vivo over primary and secondary sensitization to diphenylcyclopropenone (DPC), a hapten. Blood samples were taken from patients before sensitization (week 0) and then at 2, 6 and about 24 weeks after DPC sensitization. Around 30 alopecia patients provided blood for TCR sequencing at one to four time points (pre-sensitization, 2, 6 and 24 weeks).

According to the study, the label for this sample's time point signals: patch test 2, 6 weeks after DPC sensitization. The treatment or condition label, as the study defines it: therapeutic diphenylcyclopropenone sensitization with weekly scalp DPC. At each patch-test visit, blood was drawn before the patch test was applied. Patients were considered eligible if aged 18 to 70, diagnosed with alopecia and deemed suitable for DPC therapy, and patients were excluded if pregnant. Total RNA was isolated from unfractionated whole blood collected in Tempus Blood RNA tubes. Overall study outcomes, separate from this receptor: DPC sensitization did not change the number of TCRs with a frequency above 1 in 1000, and there was no evidence of changes in global repertoire structure. Patch test score correlated positively with the number of PT1 expanded TCRs, reaching significance at thresholds 8, 16 and 32 but not at 4. Significantly more large CDR3 similarity clusters were formed by expanded TCRs than by pre-sensitization or healthy control sets, consistent with antigen-driven responses. Because every patient had alopecia, a presumed autoimmune disease, the patients' immune response might differ from that of healthy individuals. Repeated subsampling changed both the strength of the expansion versus patch-test correlation and the threshold at which that correlation became significant.

Trimming takes 4 bases from V and 8 bases from J, and the germline ends sit 11 bases apart. For CDR1 and CDR2, the germline V gene lists SNHLY and FYNNEI. The CDR3 sequence holds 13 residues, the cysteine and phenylalanine included. The CDR3 DNA has 39 bases and is translated from base 1. Libraries were constructed by RACE. Sequenced on a NextSeq 500. Library preparation attached unique molecular identifiers to individual cDNA molecules for quantitative, reproducible TCR counting. Each blood RNA sample was used to sequence both TCR alpha and TCR beta chains. The authors' pipeline ran thus. Samples had a median of approximately 93,000 TCRs, with a range from roughly 23,224 to 700,000. The Decombinator software suite was used to annotate V, J and CDR3 in the TCR reads. To make PS versus PT1 abundance plots, every sample was subsampled to the same number of TCRs (28,000). Expanded TCRs were defined as absent before sensitization and observed at least eight times at the 2-week time point. The raw public data were reprocessed by TCRdb itself: fastp quality trimming at Q25, MiXCR clonotype calling, in-frame beta chains only. Each record represents a unique CDR3 protein, reported with the most common genes and DNA among its rows. These V and J calls originate from TCRdb's pipeline instead of the authors' own analysis. The sample includes about 380,000 distinct CDR3 sequences, with over 6% observed a single time. The ten most abundant clones make up around 6% of the sample.

This clonotype has just a few counts. Its recognized antigen is unknown. No much larger clone exists at a distance of one base, and base qualities are not known. This sequence was found in a woman younger than 35 with alopecia areata. Some clones in this sample may be carry-over from other donors' samples. Sequencing was performed on whole blood, taken in connection with sensitization to the hapten diphenylcyclopropenone (DPC). The chain employs TRBV2 and TRBJ1-4; the D gene cannot be named for sure. For the CDR3, the sequence is CASSVGRGEKLFF. The nucleotides read TGTGCCAGCAGTGTAGGCAGAGGGGAAAAACTGTTTTTT.